This TCR beta chain was sequenced in a study of human T cells and chemical hapten exposure (dated by TCRdb to about 2021). Context from the whole study: For sensitization, 2% DPC in acetone was applied to a roughly 2 cm by roughly 2 cm area of upper inner arm skin. Throughout the study period of around 24 weeks, patients also received therapeutic DPC doses to the scalp every week. Patch tests used Finn chambers with 0.01% DPC on the upper back, scored after 6 days by International Contact Dermatitis Research Group standards. Alopecia areata with under or over 50% scalp involvement, alopecia totalis and alopecia universalis were represented in the patient cohort, which was mostly female. The libraries were sequenced as a pool, and the TCR yield per sample differed mostly because of small variations in library volumes within the pool. The study tracked peripheral blood TCR repertoire changes in vivo during primary and secondary sensitization to the hapten diphenylcyclopropenone (DPC) in alopecia patients. Blood was sampled from patients pre-sensitization (week 0) and at 2, 6 and about 24 weeks after DPC sensitization. Roughly 30 alopecia patients provided blood for TCR sequencing at one to four time points (pre-sensitization, 2, 6 and 24 weeks). Each blood RNA sample was used to sequence both TCR alpha and TCR beta chains.

The time point label corresponds to: pre-sensitization, week 0. This sample's treatment or condition label indicates: therapeutic diphenylcyclopropenone sensitization with weekly scalp DPC. Total RNA was extracted from unfractionated whole blood that had been collected in Tempus Blood RNA tubes. At every patch-test visit, the blood draw took place before the patch test was put on. Patients were eligible if aged 18 to 70, diagnosed with alopecia and judged suitable for DPC therapy, and pregnant patients were excluded. What the authors observed across the whole study: DPC sensitization did not change the number of TCRs with a frequency above 1 in 1000, and there was no evidence of changes in global repertoire structure. Expanded TCRs formed significantly more large CDR3 similarity clusters than pre-sensitization or healthy control sets, consistent with antigen-driven responses. The number of PT1 expanded TCRs positively correlated with patch test score, significant at thresholds 8, 16 and 32 but not 4. Alopecia, a presumed autoimmune disease, was present in all patients, so the immune response of the patients might differ from that of healthy individuals. After repeated subsampling, changes were observed in the strength of the expansion versus patch-test correlation and in the threshold at which the correlation became significant.

In this sample, this clonotype turned up many times. Its recognized antigen is unknown. No base quality information exists; no much larger clone differs at one position. The method behind the library was RACE. Sequencer: NextSeq 500. Library preparation attached unique molecular identifiers to individual cDNA molecules for quantitative, reproducible TCR counting. The authors' pipeline ran thus. The median number of TCRs per sample was 90,000 to 100,000, ranging from roughly 23,224 to 700,000. The Decombinator software suite was used to annotate V, J and CDR3 in the TCR reads. For the PS versus PT1 abundance plots, all samples were subsampled to the same number of TCRs (28,000). TCRs were defined as expanded if absent before sensitization and observed at least eight times at the 2-week time point. The raw public reads went through TCRdb reprocessing: fastp at Q25, MiXCR clone calling, in-frame beta chains kept. Rows with one shared CDR3 protein collapse into an entry with the most common genes and DNA. The V and J calls shown here were made by TCRdb, not taken from the authors' results. The table for this sample lists approximately 50,000 distinct CDR3 sequences; 8.5% to 10% of them were counted only once. The ten most abundant clones make up 8.5% to 10% of the sample.

V lost 2 bases and J lost 7 bases; the stretch between them is 24 bases long. The germline V gene (reference sequence) supplies CDR1 SEHNR and CDR2 FQNEAQ. There are 17 amino acids in the CDR3, from cysteine to phenylalanine inclusive. The kept DNA is CDR3 alone, 51 bases in frame from the first base. This receptor was taken from a woman in her thirties with alopecia areata. Some clones in this sample may be carry-over from other donors' samples. This sample comprised whole blood, obtained in connection with sensitization to the hapten diphenylcyclopropenone (DPC). The rearrangement combines TRBV7-9 with TRBJ2-7; the D assignment is uncertain and may be TRBD1 or TRBD2, with 5 bases supporting each. The bases are TGTGCCAGCAGCTTATCCGGTCGGGCAGAGGGGTTGGGGGAGCAGTACTTC. Translated, this gives CASSLSGRAEGLGEQYF. The CDR3 plus the reference TRBV7-9 and TRBJ2-7 genes for the other parts give the full variable domain: DTGVSQNPRHKITKRGQNVTFRCDPISEHNRLYWYRQTLGQGPEFLTYFQNEAQLEKSRLLSDRFSAERPKGSFSTLEIQRTEQGDSAMYLCASSLSGRAEGLGEQYFGPGTRLTVT.